This TCR beta chain came from a study of patients and donors after allogeneic stem cell transplantation. A single record per CDR3 protein comes from TCRdb applying MiXCR to the RT-PCR reads. The data contain about 70,000 distinct CDR3 sequences, 26% of them singletons. The V and J ends lost 1 base and 5 bases respectively, with 16 bases between them. The CDR3 is made up of 15 amino acids. Germline V lookup: CDR1 SGHDT, CDR2 YYEEEE. The clonotype originates from a human donor who was either an allogeneic HSCT recipient or a stem cell or donor lymphocyte infusion donor (not recorded which). It is not recorded whose cells these are; they may come from a transplant donor. Input material: blood, either unsorted or a sorted T cell fraction (not recorded which). The V gene is TRBV5-6, the J gene TRBJ2-7, with unresolved D. CDR3 in amino acids: CASSLPGWGTDEQYF. DNA for the CDR3: TGTGCCAGCAGCTTGCCCGGGTGGGGTACGGACGAGCAGTACTTC.